This T cell receptor beta chain is from a study of CD8+ T cells in alopecia areata. Treatment specified: oral pan-JAK inhibitor, 5-10 mg twice daily. The V end was cut by 10 bases, the J end by 1 base, with 17 bases between. The CDR3 has 15 amino acids. Study-level points and caveats: Normal scalp had lower clonality than lesional scalp, with alopecia totalis/universalis lesions showing this most strongly.

Once RNA had been extracted, it was reverse transcribed into cDNA to act as the sequencing template. Sequencing used immunoSEQ multiplex PCR; TCRdb keeps in-frame clones, though not all of them. The sample includes 180,000 or so clones, about half of them seen just once. This clone appeared a few times. Its antigen remains unknown. The TCR was taken from a human donor with alopecia areata. The sequencing here drew on CD8+ T cells sorted from blood, taken around week 53, from a patient treated with tofacitinib. V is TRBV23-1 and J is TRBJ1-5; a possible D gene is TRBD1 (6 bases). TRBV23-1 has ORF status, its function being uncertain. CDR3 loop: CAKGEQGGSNQPQHF. The CDR3 DNA reads as TGCGCCAAGGGGGAACAGGGTGGCAGCAATCAGCCCCAGCATTTT.